This T cell receptor beta chain derives from a study of blood T cell repertoires in COVID-19. The protocol was immunoSEQ multiplex PCR, while the TCRdb copy is restricted to in-frame clones and leaves out a portion. The data show 160,000 or so clones, with around 83% seen just once and under 6% held by the top ten. This clone was seen repeatedly, ten times or more. Enrolled during active infection, Seattle patients were then followed longitudinally. This CDR3 contains 11 residues. The V gene's germline CDR1 is DFQATT and CDR2 SNEGSKA (reference sequence). V was pared by 5 bases and J by 3 bases, with 5 bases between.

Sequenced sample: peripheral blood. The sequence derives from a woman between 45 and 60 years old with COVID-19, enrolled during active disease. The chain uses TRBV20-1 and TRBJ2-4; D is unresolved. The CDR3 DNA is TGCAGTGCTTTGAGCAAAAACATTCAGTACTTC. Its protein is CSALSKNIQYF.